Listed below are T cell receptor beta chains from one sample, sequenced in a study of blood T cell repertoires in COVID-19. Assay: immunoSEQ multiplex PCR; the TCRdb copy retains only in-frame clones and omits some. The table records 150,000 to 200,000 clones, 80% to 90% of them present only once. Input material: peripheral blood. These TCRs come from a woman in her forties or fifties with COVID-19, enrolled during active disease. The conserved cysteine and the conserved F or W are not part of the CDR3 here.

J | V | CDR3
TRBJ2-2 | TRBV12-5 | ASARLADTGELF
TRBJ1-4 | TRBV12-3/TRBV12-4 | ASSLDTNEKLF
TRBJ2-1 | TRBV30 | ALSSGGVLDEQF
TRBJ1-4 | TRBV3-1/TRBV3-2 | ASSQGPQGQEKLF
TRBJ1-4 | TRBV21-1 | ASKIHRATNEKLF
TRBJ2-5 | TRBV5-4 | ASSLAGGGGETQY
TRBJ2-7 | TRBV6-2/TRBV6-3 | ASSYFPSGGDYYEQY
TRBJ2-7 | TRBV4-2 | ASSPPEGQGIYEQY
TRBJ1-1 | TRBV7-9 | ASQLANTEAF
TRBJ2-7 | TRBV5-4 | ASSLDWTSEQY
TRBJ2-2 | TRBV25-1 | ASSSYLGTGDTGELF
TRBJ1-5 | TRBV30 | AWSVRGGQPQH
TRBJ1-1 | TRBV7-9 | ASSSLGGTEAF
TRBJ2-1 | TRBV6-5 | ASSSFSGGEIDEQF
TRBJ2-7 | TRBV4-2 | ASSQDPGQGTYEQY
TRBJ2-5 | TRBV4-3 | ASSQGPSGGETQY
TRBJ2-7 | TRBV4-2 | ASSQGGQGSYEQY
TRBJ1-2 | TRBV6-2/TRBV6-3 | ASSYLSRGQGPSYGYT
TRBJ1-2 | TRBV28 | ASSLGWDINYGYT
TRBJ1-5 | TRBV2 | ASSASTGENQPQH
TRBJ2-7 | TRBV6-5 | ASTGVKEQY
TRBJ1-1 | TRBV2 | ASSGASRVATEAF
TRBJ1-1 | TRBV11-3 | ASSTRENTEAF
TRBJ2-3 | TRBV6-2/TRBV6-3 | ASSYPTSGGHTSTDTQY
TRBJ2-3 | TRBV15 | ATSLAGTGDTQY
TRBJ1-1 | TRBV2 | ASIRGLVLSFTEAF
TRBJ2-3 | TRBV11-2 | ASSSWTSGGPLGTDTQY
TRBJ2-5 | TRBV3-1/TRBV3-2 | ASSQVTGGKTQY
TRBJ2-7 | TRBV9 | ASSGEGNQPIMQY
TRBJ1-5 | TRBV19 | ASSPRQGESNQPQH
TRBJ1-2 | TRBV2 | ASSGGGLGYT
TRBJ2-5 | TRBV5-4 | ASSLDPGEGGETQY
TRBJ2-7 | TRBV5-5 | ASSPDRARDYEQY
TRBJ1-4 | TRBV6-5 | ASSRWTGSNEKLF
TRBJ2-7 | TRBV9 | ASSVDGGLAYEQY
TRBJ1-2 | TRBV19 | ASSTGQNYGYT
TRBJ1-5 | TRBV6-2/TRBV6-3 | ASSYWSGQPQH
TRBJ1-2 | TRBV3-1/TRBV3-2 | ASSPRGLLYGYT
TRBJ2-7 | TRBV5-4 | ASSLGKGETYEQY
TRBJ1-3 | TRBV4-1 | ASSQDRVISGNTIY